Shown below are 10 T cell receptor beta chains from a single sample sequenced in a study of blood T cell repertoires in COVID-19. Clones were read by immunoSEQ multiplex PCR, and TCRdb kept only the in-frame ones, dropping some. The table records tens of thousands of clones, roughly 80% of them present only once. The sample comprised peripheral blood. Every receptor here comes from a human donor in a cohort sampled during active COVID-19.

This clone is a singleton in its sample. The rearrangement joins TRBV27 to TRBJ2-6; TRBD2 agrees at 9 bases. The CDR3 is 17 residues long. With V trimmed by 11 bases and J by 0 bases, 11 bases remained unmatched. Germline V CDR1 and CDR2: MNHEY, SMNVEV (reference sequence). CDR3 protein: CASQRLAGSSGANVLTF. In DNA, the CDR3 is TGTGCCTCCCAAAGGCTAGCGGGAAGCTCTGGGGCCAACGTCCTGACTTTC.

This rearrangement joins TRBV28 to TRBJ2-7; TRBD2 aligns across 7 bases. Germline V gene sequence: CDR1 MDHEN, CDR2 SYDVKM. CDR3 length: 12 amino acids. V lost 10 bases and J lost 6; bases outside the gene matches: 9. The CDR3 DNA reads TGTGCCATCCAGGGCGGGGGTGGCGAGCAGTACTTC. Its translation is CAIQGGGGEQYF.

This clone showed up just once. The chain carries TRBV5-1 and TRBJ2-3; D is uncertain. The germline V and J ends were trimmed by 4 bases and 5 bases, with 14 bases remaining between them. The length of the CDR3 is 14 residues. Per the germline V gene, CDR1 is SGHRS and CDR2 is YFSETQ. CDR3 loop: CASSEQRVGDTQYF. The CDR3 region has the DNA TGCGCCAGCAGCGAGCAGCGCGTGGGAGATACGCAGTATTTT.

The chain recombines TRBV25-1 with TRBJ1-1; D not certain. Germline CDR1 MGHDK, CDR2 SYGVNS. CDR3 length: 11 residues. The V and J ends lost 8 bases and 8 bases respectively, with 12 bases between them. CDR3 nucleotides: TGTGCCAGCGGAGTTAACCGGGAAGCTTTCTTT. Its protein product is CASGVNREAFF.

A few counts support this clone. V is TRBV24-1 and J is TRBJ2-3; D gene unclear. From germline, CDR1 is KGHDR and CDR2 SFDVKD. The germline V and J ends were trimmed by 4 bases and 3 bases, with 7 bases remaining between them. This CDR3 has 13 residues. CDR3 sequence reads: CATSDYLTDTQYF. The CDR3 DNA sequence: TGTGCCACCAGTGACTACCTGACAGATACGCAGTATTTT.

CDR3: CASSTGVRVNTEAFF. The CDR3 DNA is TGTGCCAGTAGTACCGGGGTCCGGGTGAACACTGAAGCTTTCTTT. The rearrangement uses TRBV19 and TRBJ1-1; D gene uncertain. Germline V gene sequence: CDR1 LNHDA, CDR2 SQIVND (reference sequence). V lost 4 bases and J 0 bases, leaving 12 bases between the germline ends. The CDR3 is 15 residues long.

The chain recombines TRBV6-6 with TRBJ2-7; 9 nucleotides match TRBD1. V was clipped by 9 bases and J by 5 bases; unmatched bases: 5. CDR3 length equals 12 residues. Germline V gene sequence: CDR1 MNHNY, CDR2 SVGAGI (reference sequence). CDR3 coding DNA: TGTGCCAGTTCTGGACAGGGGAACGAGCAGTACTTC. It encodes CASSGQGNEQYF.

In this sample, this clone turned up a few times. The V call is TRBV5-4, the J call TRBJ1-1; D may be TRBD1 (6 bases). CDR1 is SGHNT and CDR2 is YYREEE in the germline V gene (reference sequence). V lost 4 bases and J lost 0, with 7 bases in between. The CDR3 is 13 amino acids. CDR3 loop: CASSRGLNTEAFF. CDR3 in DNA: TGTGCCAGCAGCAGGGGGTTGAACACTGAAGCTTTCTTT.

V and J are TRBV7-3 and TRBJ2-2; 10 nucleotides align to TRBD1. The CDR3 is 15 amino acids. Germline V gene lookup returns CDR1 SGHTA and CDR2 FQGTGA. V lost 2 bases, J lost 6 bases, and 3 bases stayed unmatched. CDR3 coding DNA: TGTGCCAGCAGCTTAGGAGGGACAGGGGCCGGGGAGCTGTTTTTT. It specifies CASSLGGTGAGELFF.

The chain uses TRBV14 and TRBJ2-1; tentative D call: TRBD2 (6 bases). This CDR3 spans 13 amino acids. V was pared by 1 base and J by 6 bases, with 7 bases between. Germline V gives CDR1 SGHDN, CDR2 FVKESK. The CDR3 is CASSQGGANEQFF. In nucleotides, the CDR3 is TGTGCCAGCAGCCAAGGCGGGGCCAATGAGCAGTTCTTC.